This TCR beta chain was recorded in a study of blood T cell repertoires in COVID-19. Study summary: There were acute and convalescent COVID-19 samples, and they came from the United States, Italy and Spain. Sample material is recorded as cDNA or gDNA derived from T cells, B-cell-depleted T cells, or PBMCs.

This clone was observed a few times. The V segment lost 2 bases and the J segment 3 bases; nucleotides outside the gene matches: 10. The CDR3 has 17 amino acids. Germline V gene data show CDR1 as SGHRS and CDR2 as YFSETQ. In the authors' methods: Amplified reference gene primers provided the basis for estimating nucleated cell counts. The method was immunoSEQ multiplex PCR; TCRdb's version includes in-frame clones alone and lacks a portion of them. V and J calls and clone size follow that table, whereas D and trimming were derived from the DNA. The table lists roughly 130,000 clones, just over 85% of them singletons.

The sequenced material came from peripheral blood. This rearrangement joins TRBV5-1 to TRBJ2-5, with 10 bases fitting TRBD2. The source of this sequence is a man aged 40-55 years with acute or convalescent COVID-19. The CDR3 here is CASSFRLAGALEETQYF. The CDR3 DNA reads TGCGCCAGCAGCTTCCGGCTAGCGGGGGCTTTAGAAGAGACCCAGTACTTC. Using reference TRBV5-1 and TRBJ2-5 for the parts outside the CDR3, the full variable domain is KAGVTQTPRYLIKTRGQQVTLSCSPISGHRSVSWYQQTPGQGLQFLFEYFSETQRNKGNFPGRFSGRQFSNSRSEMNVSTLELGDSALYLCASSFRLAGALEETQYFGPGTRLLVL.